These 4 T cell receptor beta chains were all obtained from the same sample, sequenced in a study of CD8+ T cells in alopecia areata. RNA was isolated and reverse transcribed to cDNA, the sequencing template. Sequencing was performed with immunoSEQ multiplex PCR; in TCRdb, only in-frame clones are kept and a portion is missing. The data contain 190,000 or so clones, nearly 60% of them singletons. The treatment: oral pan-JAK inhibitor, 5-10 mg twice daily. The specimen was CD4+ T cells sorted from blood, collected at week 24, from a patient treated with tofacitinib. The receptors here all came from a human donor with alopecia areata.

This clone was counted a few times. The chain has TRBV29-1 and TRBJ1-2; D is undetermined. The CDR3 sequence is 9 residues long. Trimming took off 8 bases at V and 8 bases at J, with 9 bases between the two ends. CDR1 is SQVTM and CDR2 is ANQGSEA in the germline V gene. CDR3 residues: CSRNPGYTF. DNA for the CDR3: TGCAGCCGAAACCCGGGCTACACCTTC.

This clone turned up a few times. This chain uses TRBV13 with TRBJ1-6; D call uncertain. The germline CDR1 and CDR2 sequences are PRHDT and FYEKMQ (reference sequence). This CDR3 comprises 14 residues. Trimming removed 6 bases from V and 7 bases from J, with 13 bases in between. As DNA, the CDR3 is TGTGCCAGCAGTTTGGCCAGAGAGAATTCACCCCTCCACTTT. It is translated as CASSLARENSPLHF.

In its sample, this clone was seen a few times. The CDR3 nucleotides are TGTGCCAGCAGTGCCGGGACAGTTAACACTGAAGCTTTCTTT. It is translated as CASSAGTVNTEAFF. The J gene is TRBJ1-1, the V gene TRBV6-5; 7 bases line up with TRBD1. CDR1 and CDR2 (germline): MNHEY, SVGAGI. The CDR3 is 14 residues long. With 5 bases clipped from V and 2 bases from J, the junction kept 5 bases outside the gene matches.

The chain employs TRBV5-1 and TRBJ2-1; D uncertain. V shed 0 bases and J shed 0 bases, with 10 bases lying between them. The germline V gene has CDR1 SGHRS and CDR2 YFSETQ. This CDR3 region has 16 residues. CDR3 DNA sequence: TGCGCCAGCAGCTTGGAGATGTTGAGCTCCTACAATGAGCAGTTCTTC. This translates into CASSLEMLSSYNEQFF. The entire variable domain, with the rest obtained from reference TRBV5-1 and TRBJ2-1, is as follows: KAGVTQTPRYLIKTRGQQVTLSCSPISGHRSVSWYQQTPGQGLQFLFEYFSETQRNKGNFPGRFSGRQFSNSRSEMNVSTLELGDSALYLCASSLEMLSSYNEQFFGPGTRLTVL.